The entry below gives a single T cell receptor (beta chain) sequence along with its context. Antigen: not known. A read error is possible here, since a much larger clone lies one base away. These data originate in a study of molecular identifiers for immune sequencing clone quantification. The overall study: Replicate experiments divided RNA from around 20,000 or 100,000 naive CD8 cells into five parts and sequenced four. Notes on the study in general: One cell's worth of spiked Jurkat TCR RNA was reportedly detectable among approximately 990,000 naive cells.

The germline V gene has CDR1 DFQATT and CDR2 SNEGSKA (reference sequence). CDR3 length equals 13 residues. Using 10%, 30% or 50% RNA, naive CD8 libraries were derived from approximately 20,000 to 1,000,000 sorted cells. Bulk libraries came from a prior protocol with listed TCR primers. TCRdb re-called the PCR reads through MiXCR, storing one row per CDR3 protein. The sample gives under 800,000 distinct CDR3 sequences, roughly 25% of which show up once; 0.75% to 0.8% is in the top ten. The specimen sequenced was naive CD8+ T cells from blood, with Jurkat cell RNA spiked in. Subset in this sample: FACS-sorted CD8+CD4-CCR7+CD45RA+ naive T cells. The TCR comes from a human donor in good health. Some libraries in this study had Jurkat cell RNA spiked in. J is TRBJ2-7 and V is TRBV20-1; TRBD1 or TRBD2 may be the D gene (5 bases each). The CDR3 sequence: CGALGTDFYEQYF. The CDR3 DNA is TGCGGTGCTCTAGGGACGGATTTCTACGAGCAGTACTTC.